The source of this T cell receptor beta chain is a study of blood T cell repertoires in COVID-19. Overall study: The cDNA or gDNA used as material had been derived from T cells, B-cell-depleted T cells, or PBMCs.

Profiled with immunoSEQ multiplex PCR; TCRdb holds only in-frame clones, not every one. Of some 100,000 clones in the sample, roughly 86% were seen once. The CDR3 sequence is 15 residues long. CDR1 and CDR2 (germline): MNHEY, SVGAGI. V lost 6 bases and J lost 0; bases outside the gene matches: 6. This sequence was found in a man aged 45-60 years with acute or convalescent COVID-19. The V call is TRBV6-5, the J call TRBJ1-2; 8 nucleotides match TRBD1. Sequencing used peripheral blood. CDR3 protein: CASSDRGAPNYGYTF. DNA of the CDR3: TGTGCCAGCAGCGACAGGGGAGCCCCTAACTATGGCTACACCTTC.